This is a list of T cell receptor beta chains from one sample in a study of blood T cell repertoires in COVID-19. This table comes from immunoSEQ multiplex PCR, and its TCRdb copy is limited to in-frame clones, with some not included. The data show a few hundred thousand clones, with around 90% seen just once and 6% to 9% held by the top ten. The sample consisted of peripheral blood. These receptors all come from a woman between 65 and 79 years old with active or convalescent COVID-19. The CDR3 runs from the conserved cysteine through the conserved F or W. Each record gives: CDR3 DNA, CDR3 protein, D gene, clone size, J gene, V gene. A D gene is named only where the DNA matches it firmly. Rows give clone size only sometimes, using once, few, many, or a class for an expanded clone.

CDR3 DNA: TGTGCCAGCTCACCACCGGCTAGCGGGGGGGGAGATACGCAGTATTTT; CDR3 protein: CASSPPASGGGDTQYF; D gene: TRBD2; clone size: .; J gene: TRBJ2-3; V gene: TRBV18
CDR3 DNA: TGCGCCAGCAGCGGGACAGGGATTTTTTTTGGGGCCAACGTCCTGACTTTC; CDR3 protein: CASSGTGIFFGANVLTF; D gene: TRBD1; clone size: .; J gene: TRBJ2-6; V gene: TRBV5-1
CDR3 DNA: TGTGCCAGCAGCTTATCGTTGCAATACTCACCCTACGAGCAGTACTTC; CDR3 protein: CASSLSLQYSPYEQYF; D gene: .; clone size: .; J gene: TRBJ2-7; V gene: TRBV7-9
CDR3 DNA: TGTGCCAGCAGCTACCGGTCGGGACACCCTTACGAGCAGTACTTC; CDR3 protein: CASSYRSGHPYEQYF; D gene: .; clone size: .; J gene: TRBJ2-7; V gene: TRBV11-1
CDR3 DNA: TGTGCCAGCAGTGAAACCCTAGTGACAGGGGAGAGAGGCTACACCTTC; CDR3 protein: CASSETLVTGERGYTF; D gene: TRBD1; clone size: .; J gene: TRBJ1-2; V gene: TRBV6-4
CDR3 DNA: TGTGCCAGCAGCCCTCAAGGGACAGGGGCCCAGTTAGCTGGCTACACCTTC; CDR3 protein: CASSPQGTGAQLAGYTF; D gene: TRBD1; clone size: .; J gene: TRBJ1-2; V gene: TRBV3-1/TRBV3-2
CDR3 DNA: TGTGCCAGCAGCTTTAGGGACAGCCCAGATACGCAGTATTTT; CDR3 protein: CASSFRDSPDTQYF; D gene: TRBD1; clone size: .; J gene: TRBJ2-3; V gene: TRBV7-3
CDR3 DNA: TGCGCCAGCAGCCAAGATTTCGGGGAATTAGGAACCTACAATGAGCAGTTCTTC; CDR3 protein: CASSQDFGELGTYNEQFF; D gene: .; clone size: .; J gene: TRBJ2-1; V gene: TRBV4-1
CDR3 DNA: TGTGCCAGCAGCTCACAGAGGAACACTGAAGCTTTCTTT; CDR3 protein: CASSSQRNTEAFF; D gene: .; clone size: .; J gene: TRBJ1-1; V gene: TRBV11-3
CDR3 DNA: TGTGCCAGCAGCCCGGCGGGTGGACTAGCGGTGACTTACACAGATACGCAGTATTTT; CDR3 protein: CASSPAGGLAVTYTDTQYF; D gene: TRBD2; clone size: .; J gene: TRBJ2-3; V gene: TRBV9
CDR3 DNA: TGTGCCAGCAGCTACTACCGACAGGGTAAAGCTTTCTTT; CDR3 protein: CASSYYRQGKAFF; D gene: TRBD1; clone size: .; J gene: TRBJ1-1; V gene: TRBV7-8
CDR3 DNA: TGCAGTGCTAGAGCTCCCCCGGAGGCTTTCTTT; CDR3 protein: CSARAPPEAFF; D gene: .; clone size: .; J gene: TRBJ1-1; V gene: TRBV20-1
CDR3 DNA: TGTGCCAGCTCACCCCGGGGGGCCGGAGCTTCGGATCAGCCCCAGCATTTT; CDR3 protein: CASSPRGAGASDQPQHF; D gene: .; clone size: .; J gene: TRBJ1-5; V gene: TRBV18
CDR3 DNA: TGTGCCAGCAGCTTAGGAGGAAAATCAGATACGCAGTATTTT; CDR3 protein: CASSLGGKSDTQYF; D gene: .; clone size: .; J gene: TRBJ2-3; V gene: TRBV7-9
CDR3 DNA: TGTGCCAGCAGCCTGAGCAGGATCACCTACGAGCAGTACTTC; CDR3 protein: CASSLSRITYEQYF; D gene: .; clone size: .; J gene: TRBJ2-7; V gene: TRBV7-3
CDR3 DNA: TGTGCCAGCAGCCGGACAGGCTCCTACGAGCAGTACTTC; CDR3 protein: CASSRTGSYEQYF; D gene: TRBD1; clone size: .; J gene: TRBJ2-7; V gene: TRBV6-5
CDR3 DNA: TGTGCCAGCAGCCGGGGACTAGCGGCCTACAATGAGCAGTTCTTC; CDR3 protein: CASSRGLAAYNEQFF; D gene: TRBD2; clone size: .; J gene: TRBJ2-1; V gene: TRBV6-5
CDR3 DNA: TGTGCCAGCAGTTTCGGGACAGACCTTGGCTACACCTTC; CDR3 protein: CASSFGTDLGYTF; D gene: TRBD1; clone size: .; J gene: TRBJ1-2; V gene: TRBV7-9
CDR3 DNA: TGTGCCAGCAGCGCCTCGACAGGGCTTGGCTATGGCTACACCTTC; CDR3 protein: CASSASTGLGYGYTF; D gene: TRBD1; clone size: .; J gene: TRBJ1-2; V gene: TRBV9
CDR3 DNA: TGCGCCAGCAGCTTGGGACTAGCGGGGGGGCGGATCACAGATACGCAGTATTTT; CDR3 protein: CASSLGLAGGRITDTQYF; D gene: TRBD2; clone size: .; J gene: TRBJ2-3; V gene: TRBV5-1
CDR3 DNA: TGTGCCAGCAGTGGAGTCGGGTCGGAGTCTACCGGGGAGCTGTTTTTT; CDR3 protein: CASSGVGSESTGELFF; D gene: .; clone size: once; J gene: TRBJ2-2; V gene: TRBV6-1
CDR3 DNA: TGTGCCAGCAGTGAGAGTTTGAACACTGAAGCTTTCTTT; CDR3 protein: CASSESLNTEAFF; D gene: .; clone size: once; J gene: TRBJ1-1; V gene: TRBV6-1
CDR3 DNA: TGTGCCAGCAGCTTAGTCGGCGGCTCCTACGAGCAGTACTTC; CDR3 protein: CASSLVGGSYEQYF; D gene: .; clone size: .; J gene: TRBJ2-7; V gene: TRBV7-2
CDR3 DNA: TGTGCCAGCAGTTCCCCCTCGGGGGTCTTAGGGACTGAAGCTTTCTTT; CDR3 protein: CASSSPSGVLGTEAFF; D gene: .; clone size: .; J gene: TRBJ1-1; V gene: TRBV27
CDR3 DNA: TGTGCCAGCTCACCGCTTAGCGGGGGGGTCTCCTACGAGCAGTACTTC; CDR3 protein: CASSPLSGGVSYEQYF; D gene: TRBD2; clone size: once; J gene: TRBJ2-7; V gene: TRBV18
CDR3 DNA: TGTGCCAGCAGCCCCGGGTCAGTCCTTCGGCGGGGGGGCCGAGAGACCCAGTACTTC; CDR3 protein: CASSPGSVLRRGGRETQYF; D gene: TRBD2; clone size: .; J gene: TRBJ2-5; V gene: TRBV9
CDR3 DNA: TGTGCCAGCATGGTAGCGGGTGGTAATGAGCAGTTCTTC; CDR3 protein: CASMVAGGNEQFF; D gene: TRBD2; clone size: .; J gene: TRBJ2-1; V gene: TRBV2
CDR3 DNA: TGTGCCAGCAGCTTAAGGACTAGCAGCGGGGAGCTGTTTTTT; CDR3 protein: CASSLRTSSGELFF; D gene: TRBD2; clone size: .; J gene: TRBJ2-2; V gene: TRBV9
CDR3 DNA: TGTGCCAGCAGTTTATCGTTAACGGTCTATGGCTACACCTTC; CDR3 protein: CASSLSLTVYGYTF; D gene: .; clone size: .; J gene: TRBJ1-2; V gene: TRBV28
CDR3 DNA: TGTGCCAGTAGTGCGAGGACAGGGAGCTACGAGCAGTACTTC; CDR3 protein: CASSARTGSYEQYF; D gene: TRBD1; clone size: .; J gene: TRBJ2-7; V gene: TRBV19
CDR3 DNA: TGTGCCAGCCGCCGGGGGGCGGGGGAGACCCAGTACTTC; CDR3 protein: CASRRGAGETQYF; D gene: .; clone size: .; J gene: TRBJ2-5; V gene: TRBV7-9
CDR3 DNA: TGTGCCACAGAAGAGGGTGGTAGGAACACTGAAGCTTTCTTT; CDR3 protein: CATEEGGRNTEAFF; D gene: .; clone size: .; J gene: TRBJ1-1; V gene: TRBV24-1
CDR3 DNA: TGTGCCAGCAGCTTAGATAGGGGGCGCACCGGGGAGCTGTTTTTT; CDR3 protein: CASSLDRGRTGELFF; D gene: TRBD1; clone size: .; J gene: TRBJ2-2; V gene: TRBV7-2
CDR3 DNA: TGTGCCAGCAGCTTAGACCGGGGCTCTGGAAACACCATATATTTT; CDR3 protein: CASSLDRGSGNTIYF; D gene: .; clone size: .; J gene: TRBJ1-3; V gene: TRBV7-2
CDR3 DNA: TGTGCCAGCAGCCAATGGGAGAATCAGCCCCAGCATTTT; CDR3 protein: CASSQWENQPQHF; D gene: .; clone size: once; J gene: TRBJ1-5; V gene: TRBV3-1/TRBV3-2
CDR3 DNA: TGCAGCGTTGAAGGACAGGGGCTCGCTGGAAACACCATATATTTT; CDR3 protein: CSVEGQGLAGNTIYF; D gene: TRBD1; clone size: .; J gene: TRBJ1-3; V gene: TRBV29-1
CDR3 DNA: TGTGCCAGCAGCCCCGGGACAGGGAACTATGGCTACACCTTC; CDR3 protein: CASSPGTGNYGYTF; D gene: TRBD1; clone size: .; J gene: TRBJ1-2; V gene: TRBV5-5
CDR3 DNA: TGTGCCAGCAGTCCTCCGACAGAGTCGGGCTACACCTTC; CDR3 protein: CASSPPTESGYTF; D gene: .; clone size: .; J gene: TRBJ1-2; V gene: TRBV6-5
CDR3 DNA: TGCGCCAGCAGTGATAACAATAAGTATGGCTACACCTTC; CDR3 protein: CASSDNNKYGYTF; D gene: .; clone size: .; J gene: TRBJ1-2; V gene: TRBV10-2
CDR3 DNA: TGCAGCGTTAGATCAGAGACATATGGCTACACCTTC; CDR3 protein: CSVRSETYGYTF; D gene: .; clone size: .; J gene: TRBJ1-2; V gene: TRBV29-1
CDR3 DNA: TGCGCCAGTAACGGAGGGCAACCTGGAAACACCATATATTTT; CDR3 protein: CASNGGQPGNTIYF; D gene: .; clone size: .; J gene: TRBJ1-3; V gene: TRBV5-1
CDR3 DNA: TGTGCCACTGGAGGGACGGGGAGCATGAACACTGAAGCTTTCTTT; CDR3 protein: CATGGTGSMNTEAFF; D gene: .; clone size: .; J gene: TRBJ1-1; V gene: TRBV19
CDR3 DNA: TGTGCCAGCAGCCAAGAATCTTTAGCGAGCTCTGGAAACACCATATATTTT; CDR3 protein: CASSQESLASSGNTIYF; D gene: .; clone size: few; J gene: TRBJ1-3; V gene: TRBV4-2
CDR3 DNA: TGTGCCAGCACCCCGCCCCAGGGGGCGGAGGGGGCTTTCTTT; CDR3 protein: CASTPPQGAEGAFF; D gene: TRBD1; clone size: few; J gene: TRBJ1-1; V gene: TRBV6-5
CDR3 DNA: TGTGCCAGCAGTTTCGGAGTTCCTACTTCTGGAAACACCATATATTTT; CDR3 protein: CASSFGVPTSGNTIYF; D gene: .; clone size: once; J gene: TRBJ1-3; V gene: TRBV27
CDR3 DNA: TGTGCCAGCAGGGACAGGGCGGTCGGTTACACTGAAGCTTTCTTT; CDR3 protein: CASRDRAVGYTEAFF; D gene: TRBD1; clone size: .; J gene: TRBJ1-1; V gene: TRBV2
CDR3 DNA: TGTGCCAGCATCCCAACGGGGGTCAACTATGGCTACACCTTC; CDR3 protein: CASIPTGVNYGYTF; D gene: .; clone size: .; J gene: TRBJ1-2; V gene: TRBV6-5
CDR3 DNA: TGCGCCAGCAGCTTGGGACAGAGCTCCTACGAGCAGTACTTC; CDR3 protein: CASSLGQSSYEQYF; D gene: .; clone size: .; J gene: TRBJ2-7; V gene: TRBV5-1
CDR3 DNA: TGTGCCAGCAGCATCACCGGGACAGGGGGCATTCGTCGAGGCTACACCTTC; CDR3 protein: CASSITGTGGIRRGYTF; D gene: TRBD1; clone size: .; J gene: TRBJ1-2; V gene: TRBV27
CDR3 DNA: TGTGCCAGCAGCTACTACCAGTTGAACTATGGCTACACCTTC; CDR3 protein: CASSYYQLNYGYTF; D gene: .; clone size: .; J gene: TRBJ1-2; V gene: TRBV14
CDR3 DNA: TGTGCCAGCAGCTTTGGACAGGGGGAAGCCTATGGCTACACCTTC; CDR3 protein: CASSFGQGEAYGYTF; D gene: TRBD1; clone size: .; J gene: TRBJ1-2; V gene: TRBV5-5
CDR3 DNA: TGTGCCAGCAGTGTCCAGACTGGGGCCAACGTCCTGACTTTC; CDR3 protein: CASSVQTGANVLTF; D gene: .; clone size: .; J gene: TRBJ2-6; V gene: TRBV6-4
CDR3 DNA: TGTGCCAGCAGCTACCGAGGGGGCGCCGATAATGAGCAGTTCTTC; CDR3 protein: CASSYRGGADNEQFF; D gene: TRBD1; clone size: .; J gene: TRBJ2-1; V gene: TRBV7-9
CDR3 DNA: TGTGCCAGCAGCCAGGGACAGGGGCCGAATTCACCCCTCCACTTT; CDR3 protein: CASSQGQGPNSPLHF; D gene: TRBD1; clone size: .; J gene: TRBJ1-6; V gene: TRBV7-2
CDR3 DNA: TGTGCCAGCAGCAAAGGGACTAAAAGGGGCTATGGCTACACCTTC; CDR3 protein: CASSKGTKRGYGYTF; D gene: .; clone size: few; J gene: TRBJ1-2; V gene: TRBV21-1
CDR3 DNA: TGTGCCAGCTCACCCGGCGGGGGCAAGAATGAGCAGTTCTTC; CDR3 protein: CASSPGGGKNEQFF; D gene: .; clone size: .; J gene: TRBJ2-1; V gene: TRBV18
CDR3 DNA: TGTGCCAGCAGCTTGTCCGGGAACCACCTCCCCCTCCACTTT; CDR3 protein: CASSLSGNHLPLHF; D gene: .; clone size: .; J gene: TRBJ1-6; V gene: TRBV5-4
CDR3 DNA: TGTGCCAGCAGTGAAGTGGACAGAGTTGAAGCTTTCTTT; CDR3 protein: CASSEVDRVEAFF; D gene: .; clone size: .; J gene: TRBJ1-1; V gene: TRBV6-1
CDR3 DNA: TGCGCCAGCAGCCAAGATTTCAGCTATGGCTACACCTTC; CDR3 protein: CASSQDFSYGYTF; D gene: .; clone size: .; J gene: TRBJ1-2; V gene: TRBV4-3